The 3 T cell receptor beta chains below all came from one sample that was sequenced in a study of tumor and adjacent non-tumor tissue in lung cancer (dated by TCRdb to the late 2010s). RNA was isolated from bulk, unsorted tissue, and RNA quality was assessed with a NanoDrop ND-1000 and an Agilent 2100. For the normal lung samples, distant non-tumor tissue was collected more than 3 cm away from the tumor edge. Libraries were prepared through multiplex PCR. For sequencing, an Illumina HiSeq 2500 was employed. TCRbeta libraries were built by three rounds of nested PCR using primers (Table S4), following protocols modified from ARM-PCR. TCRdb reprocessed the public reads (quality trimming at Q25 with fastp, clone calling with MiXCR) and kept in-frame beta chains. Each entry is one CDR3 protein sequence, shown with its most common DNA and genes. Within this sample are 100,000 or so distinct CDR3 sequences, with approximately 65% of them counted one time only. Clones ranked in the top ten supply about 19% of the sample.

The sequencing input was distant non-tumor lung tissue. These receptors were obtained from a young man with non-small cell lung cancer.

This chain links TRBV18 with TRBJ2-2, with 7 bases lining up with TRBD1. Germline loops: CDR1 KGHSH, CDR2 LQKENI. V trimming: 3 bases; J trimming: 5 bases; junction bases outside the gene matches: 12. This CDR3 comprises 17 residues. The CDR3: CASSPYQEGAITGELFF. The CDR3, as DNA: TGTGCCAGCTCACCGTACCAAGAGGGGGCCATAACCGGGGAGCTGTTTTTT.

As for this clonotype: At one end the junction does not follow the germline gene, possibly because of a read error. The V gene is TRBV29-1, the J gene TRBJ2-7; D is perhaps TRBD2 (5 bases). CDR3 length: 15 amino acids. Germline CDR1 is SQVTM and CDR2 is ANQGSEA. The CDR3 nucleotides are TGTAGCGTCCCAAAAATTGGCGGATACTTCTACGAACAGTACTTC. This encodes CSVPKIGGYFYEQYF.

This clonotype was detected only once. The gene calls are TRBV6-5 and TRBJ2-5; D may be TRBD2 (5 bases). Trimming removed 9 bases from V and 5 bases from J, with 16 bases in between. The germline V gene encodes CDR1 MNHEY and CDR2 SVGAGI. The CDR3 is 13 amino acids. The DNA for the CDR3 is TGTGCCAGTAGTCGTTGGGAGTCGGAGACCCAGTACTTC. Encoded protein: CASSRWESETQYF.